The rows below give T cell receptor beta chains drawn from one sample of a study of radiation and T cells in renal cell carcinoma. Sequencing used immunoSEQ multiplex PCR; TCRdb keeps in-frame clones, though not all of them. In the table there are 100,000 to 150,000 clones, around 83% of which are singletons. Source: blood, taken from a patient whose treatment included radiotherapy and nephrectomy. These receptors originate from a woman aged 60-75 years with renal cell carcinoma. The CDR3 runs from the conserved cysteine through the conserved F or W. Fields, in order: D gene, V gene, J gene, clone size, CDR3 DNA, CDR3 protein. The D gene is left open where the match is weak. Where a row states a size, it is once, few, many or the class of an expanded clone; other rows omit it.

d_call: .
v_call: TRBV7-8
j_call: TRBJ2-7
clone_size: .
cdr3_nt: TGTGCCAGCAGGTTACTAGCCCTACACCTCAATTCCTACGAGCAGTACTTC
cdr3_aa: CASRLLALHLNSYEQYF

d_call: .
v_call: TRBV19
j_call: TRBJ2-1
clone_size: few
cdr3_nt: TGTGCCACCCGAGCGTACAATGAGCAGTTCTTC
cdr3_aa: CATRAYNEQFF

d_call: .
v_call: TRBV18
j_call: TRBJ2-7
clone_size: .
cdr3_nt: TGTGCCAGCTCACCGTCCGGGTCCGCAGGCCACGAGCAGTACTTC
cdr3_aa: CASSPSGSAGHEQYF

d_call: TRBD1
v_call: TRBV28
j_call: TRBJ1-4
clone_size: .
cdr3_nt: TGTGCCAGCAGTTTATGGGGGACAGGGAGAAATGAAAAACTGTTTTTT
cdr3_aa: CASSLWGTGRNEKLFF

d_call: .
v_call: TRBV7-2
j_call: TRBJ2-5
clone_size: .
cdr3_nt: TGTGCCAGCAGCCGGGGATCCCAAGAGACCCAGTACTTC
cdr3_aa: CASSRGSQETQYF

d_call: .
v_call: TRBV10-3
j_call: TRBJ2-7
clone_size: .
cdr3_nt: TGTGCCACCCAAGGCAACGCCGGGAGCTCCTACGAGCAGTACTTC
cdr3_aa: CATQGNAGSSYEQYF

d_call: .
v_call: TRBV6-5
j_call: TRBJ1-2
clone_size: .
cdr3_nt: TGTGCCAGCAGTCACGGGACATTTGGAGGCTACACCTTC
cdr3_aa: CASSHGTFGGYTF

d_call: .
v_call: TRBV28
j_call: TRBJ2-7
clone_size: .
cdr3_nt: TGTGCCAGCAGTTTAACAGGGACTATCTACGAGCAGTACTTC
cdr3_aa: CASSLTGTIYEQYF

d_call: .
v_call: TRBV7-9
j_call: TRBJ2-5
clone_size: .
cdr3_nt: TGTGCCAGCAGCTTAGGCGGGTATAGGGCCCAAGAGACCCAGTACTTC
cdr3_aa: CASSLGGYRAQETQYF

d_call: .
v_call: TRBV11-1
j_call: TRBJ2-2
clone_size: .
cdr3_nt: TGTGCCAGCAGCTTAGAGCCCCGGGGAGCCGGGGAGCTGTTTTTT
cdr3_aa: CASSLEPRGAGELFF

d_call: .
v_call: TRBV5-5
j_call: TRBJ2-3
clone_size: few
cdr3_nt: TGTGCCAGCAGCTTCAGCACAGATACGCAGTATTTT
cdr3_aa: CASSFSTDTQYF

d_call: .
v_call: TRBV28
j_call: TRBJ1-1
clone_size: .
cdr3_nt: TGTGCCAGCAGTTTAGAGGGCAGGCCCACTGAAGCTTTCTTT
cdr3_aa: CASSLEGRPTEAFF

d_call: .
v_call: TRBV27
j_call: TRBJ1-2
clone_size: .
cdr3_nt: TGTGCCAGCAGTTTATTTGTAGGGGCTATAGATGGCTACACCTTC
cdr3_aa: CASSLFVGAIDGYTF

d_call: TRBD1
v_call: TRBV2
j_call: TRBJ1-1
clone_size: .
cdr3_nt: TGTGCCAGCAGTACTACAGGGGCCACTGAAGCTTTCTTT
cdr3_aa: CASSTTGATEAFF

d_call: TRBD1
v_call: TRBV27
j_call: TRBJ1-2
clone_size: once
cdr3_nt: TGTGCCAGCAGCCCAGTCAGGGGGCGATTCGATGGCTACACCTTC
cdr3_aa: CASSPVRGRFDGYTF

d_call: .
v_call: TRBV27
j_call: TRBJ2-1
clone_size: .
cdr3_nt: TGTGCCAGCAGTCCAGGGACACAATACAATGAGCAGTTCTTC
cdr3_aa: CASSPGTQYNEQFF

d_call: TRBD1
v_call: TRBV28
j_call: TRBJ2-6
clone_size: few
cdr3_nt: TGTGCCAGCAGTCCGCTACAGGGGGCCTCGCTTTTCGGGGCCAACGTCCTGACTTTC
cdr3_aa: CASSPLQGASLFGANVLTF

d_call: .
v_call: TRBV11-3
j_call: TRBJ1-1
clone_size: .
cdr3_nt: TGTGCCAGCAGCCAGACTCGGGGGGAAGCTTTCTTT
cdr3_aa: CASSQTRGEAFF

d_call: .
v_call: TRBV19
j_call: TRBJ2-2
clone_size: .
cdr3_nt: TGTGCCAGTAGTATAGGTCAAATCCCCACCGGGGAGCTGTTTTTT
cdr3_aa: CASSIGQIPTGELFF

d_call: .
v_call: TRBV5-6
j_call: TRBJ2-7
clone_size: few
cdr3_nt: TGTGCCAGCAGCTTCTCCTACGAGCAGTACTTC
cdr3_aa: CASSFSYEQYF

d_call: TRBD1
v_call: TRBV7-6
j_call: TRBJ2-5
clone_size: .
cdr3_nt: TGTGCCAGCAGCTTGATGGACAGGGGTGGGGAGACCCAGTACTTC
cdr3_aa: CASSLMDRGGETQYF

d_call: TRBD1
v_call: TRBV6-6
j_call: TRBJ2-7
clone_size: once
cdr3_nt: TGTGCCAGCAGTACCCGGACAGGGAGGCACGAGCAGTACTTC
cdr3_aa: CASSTRTGRHEQYF

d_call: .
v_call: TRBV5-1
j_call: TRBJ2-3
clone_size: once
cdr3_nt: TGCGCCAGCAGCTTGGCAGGGGTTAGCACAGATACGCAGTATTTT
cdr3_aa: CASSLAGVSTDTQYF

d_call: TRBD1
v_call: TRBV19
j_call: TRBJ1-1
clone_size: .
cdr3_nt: TGTGCCAGTAGTTTTCGGACAGGGGGGAACACTGAAGCTTTCTTT
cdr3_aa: CASSFRTGGNTEAFF

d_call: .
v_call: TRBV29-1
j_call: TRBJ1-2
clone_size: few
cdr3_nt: TGCAGCGTTGAAGTGAGCTATGGCTACACCTTC
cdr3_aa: CSVEVSYGYTF

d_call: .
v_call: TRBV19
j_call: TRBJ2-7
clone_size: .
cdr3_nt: TGTGCCAGTATTTTTAAAGGCGGGCCAGGGGCCTTGGGGGGCTACGAGCAGTACTTC
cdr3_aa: CASIFKGGPGALGGYEQYF

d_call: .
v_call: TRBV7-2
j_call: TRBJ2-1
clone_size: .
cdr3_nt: TGTGCCAGCAGCGTTAGGGCCGGAGATGCGTACAATGAGCAGTTCTTC
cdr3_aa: CASSVRAGDAYNEQFF

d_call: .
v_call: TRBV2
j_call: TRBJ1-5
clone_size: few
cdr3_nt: TGTGCCAGCAGACAGGGTTACGGGAATCAGCCCCAGCATTTT
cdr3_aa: CASRQGYGNQPQHF

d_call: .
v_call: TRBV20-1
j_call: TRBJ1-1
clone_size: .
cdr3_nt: TGCAGGGAATACAGGGACACTGAAGCTTTCTTT
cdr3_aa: CREYRDTEAFF

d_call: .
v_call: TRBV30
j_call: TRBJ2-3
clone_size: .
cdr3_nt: TGTGCCTTATCTCGGACCCTCACAGATACGCAGTATTTT
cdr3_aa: CALSRTLTDTQYF

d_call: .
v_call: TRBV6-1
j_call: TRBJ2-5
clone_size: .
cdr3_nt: TGTGCCAGCAGTTTGAGAGGGGTTCAAGAGACCCAGTACTTC
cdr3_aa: CASSLRGVQETQYF

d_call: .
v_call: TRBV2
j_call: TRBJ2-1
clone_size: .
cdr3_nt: TGTGCCAGCATATTAACGGGGGACTCTAGCTCCTACAATGAGCAGTTCTTC
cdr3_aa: CASILTGDSSSYNEQFF

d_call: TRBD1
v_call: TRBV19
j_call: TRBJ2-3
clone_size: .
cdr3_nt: TGTGCCAGTAGAGCTCGGACAGGGGGCAGGACAGATACGCAGTATTTT
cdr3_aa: CASRARTGGRTDTQYF

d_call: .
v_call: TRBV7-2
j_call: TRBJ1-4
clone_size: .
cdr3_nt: TGTGCCAGCAGCACCGGGACGGGAAATGAAAAACTGTTTTTT
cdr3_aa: CASSTGTGNEKLFF

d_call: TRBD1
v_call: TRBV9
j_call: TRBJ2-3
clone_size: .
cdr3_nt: TGTGCCAGCAGCTCCCGGACAGGGGGCGCAGATACGCAGTATTTT
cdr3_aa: CASSSRTGGADTQYF

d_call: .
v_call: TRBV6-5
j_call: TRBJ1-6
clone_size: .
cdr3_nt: TGTGCCAGCAGTTACTCGGGGGGGATGAGGAATTCACCCCTCCACTTT
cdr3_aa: CASSYSGGMRNSPLHF

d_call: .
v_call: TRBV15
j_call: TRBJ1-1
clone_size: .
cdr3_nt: TGTGCCACCAGCAGAGACCGCCGTGACACTGAAGCTTTCTTT
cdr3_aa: CATSRDRRDTEAFF

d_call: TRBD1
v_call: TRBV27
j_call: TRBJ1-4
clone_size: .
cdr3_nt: TGTGCCAGCAGTCCGACAGGGGGCTATGAAAAACTGTTTTTT
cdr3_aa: CASSPTGGYEKLFF

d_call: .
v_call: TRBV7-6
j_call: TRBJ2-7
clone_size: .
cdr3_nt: TGTGCCAGCAGCTCCCCGGGACACACTGTCTACGAGCAGTACTTC
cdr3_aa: CASSSPGHTVYEQYF

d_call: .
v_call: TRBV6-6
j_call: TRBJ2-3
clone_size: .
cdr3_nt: TGTGCCAGCATCCAAAGAACATCGGGGAGCACAGATACGCAGTATTTT
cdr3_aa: CASIQRTSGSTDTQYF

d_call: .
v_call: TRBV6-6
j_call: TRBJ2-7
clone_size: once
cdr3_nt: TGTGCCAGCAGTTACCGTCTCGAGCAGTACTTC
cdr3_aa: CASSYRLEQYF

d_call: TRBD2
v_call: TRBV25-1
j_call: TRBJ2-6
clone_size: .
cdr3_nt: TGTGCCAGCAGTGAAAAGTGGGGGGGCTCTGGGGCCAACGTCCTGACTTTC
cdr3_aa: CASSEKWGGSGANVLTF

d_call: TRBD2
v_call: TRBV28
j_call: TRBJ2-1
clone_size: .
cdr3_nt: TGTGCCAGCAGTTTGCTAGCGGGGGGTAACAATGAGCAGTTCTTC
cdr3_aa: CASSLLAGGNNEQFF

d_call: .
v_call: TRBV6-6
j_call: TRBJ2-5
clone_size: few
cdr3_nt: TGTGCCAGCAGTTACATGGGGGGAGAGACCCAGTACTTC
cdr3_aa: CASSYMGGETQYF

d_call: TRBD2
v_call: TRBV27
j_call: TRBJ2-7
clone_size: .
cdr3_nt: TGTGCCAGCAGCTTAGCGGGACACCTTCCCGAGCAGTACTTC
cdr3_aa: CASSLAGHLPEQYF

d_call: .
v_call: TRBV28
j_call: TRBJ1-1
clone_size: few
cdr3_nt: TGTGCCAGCAGCCACTCGGGTGGTAACACTGAAGCTTTCTTT
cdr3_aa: CASSHSGGNTEAFF

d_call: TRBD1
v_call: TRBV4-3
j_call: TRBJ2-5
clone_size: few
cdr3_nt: TGCGCCAGCAGCCAAGCCAGGGACAGGGGGTCCCGTAGGAAGACCCAGTACTTC
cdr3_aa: CASSQARDRGSRRKTQYF

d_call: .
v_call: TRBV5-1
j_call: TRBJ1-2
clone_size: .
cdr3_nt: TGCGCCAGCAGCTTGGCCACGGACTATGGCTACACCTTC
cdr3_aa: CASSLATDYGYTF

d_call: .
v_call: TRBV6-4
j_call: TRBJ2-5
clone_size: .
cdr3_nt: TGTGCCAGCAGTGAGACGGGGTTAGGGAGAGGAGAGACCCAGTACTTC
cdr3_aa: CASSETGLGRGETQYF

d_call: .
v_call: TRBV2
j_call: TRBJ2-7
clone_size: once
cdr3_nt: TGTGCCAGCAGTGAAATGAGCTACGAGCAGTACTTC
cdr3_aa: CASSEMSYEQYF

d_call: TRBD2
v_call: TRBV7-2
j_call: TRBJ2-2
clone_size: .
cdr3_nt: TGTGCCAGCAGCTTAGAGGGACTAAGGACCGGGGAGCTGTTTTTT
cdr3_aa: CASSLEGLRTGELFF

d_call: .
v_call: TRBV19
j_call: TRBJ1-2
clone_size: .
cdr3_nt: TGTGCCAGTATCGGATCCGGGGCGGAAGGCTACACCTTC
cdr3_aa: CASIGSGAEGYTF

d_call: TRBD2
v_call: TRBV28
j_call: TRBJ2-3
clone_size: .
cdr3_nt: TGTGCCAGCAGACCTCGGACTAGCGAACACACAGATACGCAGTATTTT
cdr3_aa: CASRPRTSEHTDTQYF

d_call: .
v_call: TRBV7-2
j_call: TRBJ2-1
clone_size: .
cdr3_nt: TGTGCCTCAGCCCCCCGGAGCTCCTACAATGAGCAGTTCTTC
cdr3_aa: CASAPRSSYNEQFF

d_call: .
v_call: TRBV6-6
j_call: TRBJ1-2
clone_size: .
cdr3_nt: TGTGCCAGCAGTTCCGACAGGTTTTTCTATGGCTACACCTTC
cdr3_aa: CASSSDRFFYGYTF

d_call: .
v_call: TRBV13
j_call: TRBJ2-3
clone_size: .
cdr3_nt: TGTGCCAGCAGCTTGGAGGGGAGCACAGATACGCAGTATTTT
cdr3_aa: CASSLEGSTDTQYF

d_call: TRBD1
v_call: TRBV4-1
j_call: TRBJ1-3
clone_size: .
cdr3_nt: TGCGCCAGCAGTCGCCAGGGGACAGGGCGTTCCTCTGGAAACACCATATATTTT
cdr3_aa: CASSRQGTGRSSGNTIYF

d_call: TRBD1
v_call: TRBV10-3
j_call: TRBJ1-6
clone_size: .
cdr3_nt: TGTGCCATCAGTGAGAGGACAGGGGAACCCCTCCACTTT
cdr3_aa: CAISERTGEPLHF

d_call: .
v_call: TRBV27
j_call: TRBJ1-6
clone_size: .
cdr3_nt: TGTGCCAGCAGATTTACTTCCTCGGGGGGGGCCGGTTCACCCCTCCACTTT
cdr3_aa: CASRFTSSGGAGSPLHF

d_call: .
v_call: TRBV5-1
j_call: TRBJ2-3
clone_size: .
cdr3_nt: TGCGCCAGCAGCCTAGTGGGAGAGACAGATACGCAGTATTTT
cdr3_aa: CASSLVGETDTQYF